This T cell receptor (beta chain) was obtained from a study of Ad26.COV2.S vaccination and SARS-CoV-2 variants (dated by TCRdb to the early 2020s). The study in broad terms: Vaccine-arm donors came from COV1001, a multicentre, randomized, double-blind, placebo-controlled phase I-IIa trial of Ad26.COV2.S in healthy adults. Trial participants were randomized into five groups of five: low-dose or high-dose Ad26.COV2.S given once or twice, or placebo on both occasions. A total of around 32 samples were included in the TCR-sequenced set, comprising approximately 20 Ad26.COV2.S vaccine recipients, 5 placebo recipients and 8 SARS-CoV-2 convalescent individuals. Sequencing of the TCRbeta repertoire served to evaluate the specificity and breadth of SARS-CoV-2-reactive T cell receptors following Ad26.COV2.S vaccination. Dosing of Ad26.COV2.S was intramuscular, at either 5x10^10 or 1x10^11 viral particles, delivered as one shot or as two shots spaced 56 days apart. Blinding of investigators to trial group allocation was maintained during experiments and outcome assessment.

Taken with the paper, the label for treatment or condition translates to: around 19 received Ad26.COV2.S at low or high dose, single or two shots; about 5 received placebo; per-sample allocation not given. Repertoires of vaccine and placebo recipients were sequenced from samples taken on day 63 after the first injection. In Cohort 1b, 25 or so adults aged 18-55 years were enrolled at a single site in Boston, USA, between 29 July and 7 August 2020. Ad26.COV2.S consisted of a replication-incompetent adenovirus type 26 vector by which a prefusion-stabilized SARS-CoV-2 spike protein from the original Wuhan strain was expressed. Comment on this clone: It lacks a known antigen. One base away there is no much larger clone; base qualities are not given.

Germline trimming: 8 bases from V, 2 bases from J; junction bases outside gene matches: 7. In the germline V gene, CDR1 corresponds to MGHDK and CDR2 to SYGVNS. From cysteine to phenylalanine, the CDR3 is 15 amino acids long. The sequence is cut down to CDR3 DNA, 45 bases in frame from base 1. Study-wide findings and limitations: The study was not powered to compare responses between vaccine doses or regimens. Substantial breadth of spike-specific CD8+ and CD4+ T cell responses was reported after vaccination. According to the authors, total T cell responses may have been underestimated by the TCR breadth and depth analyses. Higher spike-specific TCR breadth was observed in Ad26.COV2.S recipients than in placebo recipients (P = 0.0014). Non-spike TCR breadth was comparable between vaccine and placebo recipients, consistent with the vaccine containing only spike.

The immunoSEQ Assay was the method used to sequence TCRbeta CDR3 regions. After extraction, genomic DNA underwent amplification by bias-controlled multiplex PCR, followed by high-throughput sequencing. In the original analysis: Collapsing and filtering of sequences were performed to quantify the absolute abundance of each unique TCRbeta CDR3 region. T cell fraction was estimated by normalizing TCRbeta template counts to usable DNA, which was measured by amplifying reference genes present in all nucleated cells. Repertoire TCRs were annotated as SARS-CoV-2-specific when V gene, CDR3 amino acid sequence and J gene were exactly matched to a known reactive TCR set. The reference SARS-CoV-2 TCR set was derived from MIRA and filtered for enrichment in COVID-19-positive ImmuneCODE repertoires, a step that removed public or cross-reactive TCRs. Based on the MIRA antigens, annotated TCRs were further analysed at the level of specific ORF or position within ORF. Breadth was defined as annotated unique rearrangements over total unique productive rearrangements; depth was the summed frequency of those rearrangements. Group comparisons of TCR breadth used two-sided Wilcoxon rank-sum tests. TCRdb took this table from immuneACCESS and kept in-frame rearrangements with V and J called. Such tables lack part of the clones; where checked against another copy, unresolved V genes explain under half of the gap, and the rest is unexplained. The DNA was the basis for D and trimming; V, J and clone size are from that table. For this sample the table gives fewer than 400,000 clones, of which about 86% were detected only once. Of the sample, 1.9% falls within the top ten clones.

The V and J genes are TRBV25-1 and TRBJ1-4; the junction holds 8 bases that match TRBD1. The sequence came from a person aged 18-65 years who received the Ad26.COV2.S COVID-19 vaccine or a placebo. The sequencing used peripheral blood, collected in a trial of Ad26.COV2.S vaccine versus placebo. The CDR3 sequence is CASQGAGGTNEKLFF. The DNA sequence is as follows: TGTGCCAGCCAGGGGGCCGGAGGCACTAATGAAAAACTGTTTTTT.